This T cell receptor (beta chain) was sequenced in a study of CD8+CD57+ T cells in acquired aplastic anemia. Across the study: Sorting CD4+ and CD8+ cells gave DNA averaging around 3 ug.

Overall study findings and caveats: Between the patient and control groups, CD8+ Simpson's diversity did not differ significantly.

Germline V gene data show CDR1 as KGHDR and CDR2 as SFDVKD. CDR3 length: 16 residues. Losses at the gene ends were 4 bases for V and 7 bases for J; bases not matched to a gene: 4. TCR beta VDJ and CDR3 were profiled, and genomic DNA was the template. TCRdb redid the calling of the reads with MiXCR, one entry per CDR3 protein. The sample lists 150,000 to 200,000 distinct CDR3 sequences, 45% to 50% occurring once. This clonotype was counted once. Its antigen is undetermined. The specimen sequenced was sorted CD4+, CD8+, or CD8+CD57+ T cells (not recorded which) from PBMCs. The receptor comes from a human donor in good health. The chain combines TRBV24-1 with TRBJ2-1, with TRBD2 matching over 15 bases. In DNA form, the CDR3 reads TGTGCCACCAGTGACCCCGGACTAGCGGGAGGGAATGAGCAGTTCTTC. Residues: CATSDPGLAGGNEQFF.